This T cell receptor (beta chain) was sequenced during a study of blood T cell repertoires in COVID-19. Whole-study context: Sites in the United States, Italy and Spain provided acute and convalescent COVID-19 samples. In each case, the material was cDNA or gDNA derived from T cells, B-cell-depleted T cells, or PBMCs.

Authors' data handling: Amplification of reference gene primers was used by the study to estimate nucleated cell counts. The repertoire was sequenced with immunoSEQ multiplex PCR; TCRdb's copy has only in-frame clones and lacks some. The DNA was the basis for D and trimming; V, J and clone size are from that table. The sample records around 250,000 clones, approximately 85% being singletons. Germline V CDR1 and CDR2: SGHDT, YYEEEE. This CDR3 spans 15 amino acids. With 2 bases clipped from V and 1 base from J, the junction kept 2 bases outside the gene matches. This clone was picked up one time. This receptor was obtained from a man aged 80 or over with acute or convalescent COVID-19. The sequencing input was peripheral blood. The chain employs TRBV5-6 and TRBJ1-5; 8 nucleotides match TRBD1. The CDR3: CASSFGQGSNQPQHF. The CDR3 DNA sequence: TGTGCCAGCAGCTTTGGACAGGGAAGCAATCAGCCCCAGCATTTT.